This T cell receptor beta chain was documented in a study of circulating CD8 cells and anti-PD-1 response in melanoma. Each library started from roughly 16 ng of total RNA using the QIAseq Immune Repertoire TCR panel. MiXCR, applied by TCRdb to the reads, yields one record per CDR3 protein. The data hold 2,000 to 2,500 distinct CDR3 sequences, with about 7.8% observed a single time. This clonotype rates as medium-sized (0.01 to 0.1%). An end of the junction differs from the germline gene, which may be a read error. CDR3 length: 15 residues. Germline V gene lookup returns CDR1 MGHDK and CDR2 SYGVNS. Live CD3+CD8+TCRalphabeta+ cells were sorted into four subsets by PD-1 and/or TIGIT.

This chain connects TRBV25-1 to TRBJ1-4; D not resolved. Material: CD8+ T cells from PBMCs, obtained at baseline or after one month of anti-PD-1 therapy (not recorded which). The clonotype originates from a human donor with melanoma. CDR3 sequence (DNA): TGTGCCAGCAGTGATGATGGCGCAACTAATGAAGAACTGTTTTTT. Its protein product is CASSDDGATNEELFF. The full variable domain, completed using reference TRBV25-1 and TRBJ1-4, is EADIYQTPRYLVIGTGKKITLECSQTMGHDKMYWYQQDPGMELHLIHYSYGVNSTEKGDLSSESTVSRIRTEHFPLTLESARPSHTSQYLCASSDDGATNEELFFGSGTQLSVL.